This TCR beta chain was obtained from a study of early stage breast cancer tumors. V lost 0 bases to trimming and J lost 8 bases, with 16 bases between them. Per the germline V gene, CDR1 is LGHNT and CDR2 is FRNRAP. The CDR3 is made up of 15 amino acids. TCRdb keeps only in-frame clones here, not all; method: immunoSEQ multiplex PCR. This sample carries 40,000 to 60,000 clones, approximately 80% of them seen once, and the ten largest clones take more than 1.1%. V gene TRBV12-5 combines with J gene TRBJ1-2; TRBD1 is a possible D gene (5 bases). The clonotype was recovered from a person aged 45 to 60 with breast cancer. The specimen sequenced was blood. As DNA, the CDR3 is TGTGCTAGTGGTTTGGTACCCCAGGGAAACTCCGGCTACACCTTC. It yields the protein CASGLVPQGNSGYTF.